This is a list of T cell receptor beta chains from one sample in a study of cytomegalovirus exposure and HLA in healthy donors. Generated by immunoSEQ multiplex PCR, the TCRdb table keeps only in-frame clones and is missing some. In the table there are about 140,000 clones, 60% to 85% of which are singletons. The sequenced sample consisted of PBMCs. The receptors here all came from a man younger than 35 in good health and CMV-seronegative. Each CDR3 is given with its conserved first and last residue. D genes are given only for firm matches. Clone size is stated in some rows and not others, as once, few, many or a class when expanded.

D: TRBD2
V: TRBV6-5
J: TRBJ2-7
size: NA
DNA: TGTGCCAGCAGTTATAACCCGGGAGGGAGCGCCGAGCAGTACTTC
CDR3: CASSYNPGGSAEQYF

D: NA
V: TRBV5-1
J: TRBJ2-2
size: NA
DNA: TGCGCCAGCAGCTCAGATAACACCGGGGAGCTGTTTTTT
CDR3: CASSSDNTGELFF

D: NA
V: TRBV4-1
J: TRBJ2-7
size: NA
DNA: TGCGCCAGCAGCCAAGAAGACAGGAGCTCCTACGAGCAGTACTTC
CDR3: CASSQEDRSSYEQYF

D: TRBD1
V: TRBV19
J: TRBJ2-7
size: NA
DNA: TGTGCCAGTAGTCCCGGGACAGGGTTCTCCTACGAGCAGTACTTC
CDR3: CASSPGTGFSYEQYF

D: NA
V: TRBV6-5
J: TRBJ2-5
size: NA
DNA: TGTGCCAGCAGTCCCGGGATCATCGGGGAGACCCAGTACTTC
CDR3: CASSPGIIGETQYF

D: NA
V: TRBV6-6
J: TRBJ1-2
size: NA
DNA: TGTGCCAGCATACCTGCGAACCCCAATTTGGATGGCTACACCTTC
CDR3: CASIPANPNLDGYTF

D: NA
V: TRBV28
J: TRBJ2-1
size: once
DNA: TGTGCCAGCAACACGAACCTTGCGGGTGAGCAGTTCTTC
CDR3: CASNTNLAGEQFF

D: NA
V: TRBV19
J: TRBJ2-1
size: once
DNA: TGTGCCAGTAGTAAAAGCGGAGGATACAATGAGCAGTTCTTC
CDR3: CASSKSGGYNEQFF

D: NA
V: TRBV10-3
J: TRBJ2-3
size: NA
DNA: TGTGCCATCACCGACTTAGGGGGCACAGATACGCAGTATTTT
CDR3: CAITDLGGTDTQYF

D: NA
V: TRBV7-8
J: TRBJ1-1
size: NA
DNA: TGTGCCAGCAGCCCCCGTCCGGGGAACACTGAAGCTTTCTTT
CDR3: CASSPRPGNTEAFF

D: TRBD2
V: TRBV27
J: TRBJ2-1
size: NA
DNA: TGTGCCAGCAGCGATTACGGGACTAGCGGGAGTATTTTACAAACTTCCAATGAGCAGTTCTTC
CDR3: CASSDYGTSGSILQTSNEQFF

D: TRBD1
V: TRBV19
J: TRBJ2-7
size: NA
DNA: TGTGCCAGTAGTAGCGGGACAGGGCGTTTCTTCGAGCAGTACTTC
CDR3: CASSSGTGRFFEQYF

D: NA
V: TRBV15
J: TRBJ1-2
size: NA
DNA: TGTGCCACCAGCAGAGGGGAGGGGCGAATCTATGGCTACACCTTC
CDR3: CATSRGEGRIYGYTF

D: TRBD1
V: TRBV27
J: TRBJ2-7
size: NA
DNA: TGTGCCAGCAGTTCCCAGACAGGGGGCTACGAGCAGTACTTC
CDR3: CASSSQTGGYEQYF

D: TRBD2
V: TRBV5-4
J: TRBJ2-5
size: NA
DNA: TGTGCCAGCAGTTTACTAGCGGGAGGACAAGAGACCCAGTACTTC
CDR3: CASSLLAGGQETQYF

D: TRBD2
V: TRBV5-3
J: TRBJ2-7
size: once
DNA: TGTGCCACCAAAGAACGGGGGGGAAAGTCCTACGAGCAGTACTTC
CDR3: CATKERGGKSYEQYF

D: TRBD2
V: TRBV4-1
J: TRBJ2-7
size: NA
DNA: TGCGCCAGCAGCTACCAGCGGGGCGGCGCGAAGGTCTACGAGCAGTACTTC
CDR3: CASSYQRGGAKVYEQYF

D: NA
V: TRBV28
J: TRBJ1-2
size: once
DNA: TGTGCCCCGAGGCAGGGGCCAAACTATGGCTACATCTTC
CDR3: CAPRQGPNYGYIF

D: NA
V: TRBV14
J: TRBJ1-4
size: NA
DNA: TGTGCCAGCAGCCGTCAGGGAGGGCGTGAAAAACTGTTTTTT
CDR3: CASSRQGGREKLFF

D: TRBD2
V: TRBV4-2
J: TRBJ2-5
size: NA
DNA: TGTGCCAGCAGCCAAGTTCCTAGCGGGGGGGCAACGTACCAAGAGACCCAGTACTTC
CDR3: CASSQVPSGGATYQETQYF

D: TRBD2
V: TRBV28
J: TRBJ2-3
size: NA
DNA: TGTGCCAGCAGTTCCGGCGGGAGTCGGGCAGATACGCAGTATTTT
CDR3: CASSSGGSRADTQYF

D: TRBD1
V: TRBV12-5
J: TRBJ1-6
size: once
DNA: TGTGCTAGTGGTTTGCCACAGGGGGATAATTCACCCCTCCACTTT
CDR3: CASGLPQGDNSPLHF

D: NA
V: TRBV18
J: TRBJ1-4
size: once
DNA: TGTGCCAGCTCACCACAACCAGGGAGGGAAAAACTGTTTTTT
CDR3: CASSPQPGREKLFF

D: TRBD2
V: TRBV25-1
J: TRBJ2-5
size: NA
DNA: TGTGCCAGCAGTGGACTAGCGGGGGGACAAGAGACCCAGTACTTC
CDR3: CASSGLAGGQETQYF

D: NA
V: TRBV2
J: TRBJ1-1
size: few
DNA: TGTGCCAGCAAGGAGGTGGCCGCGTGGACTGAAGCTTTCTTT
CDR3: CASKEVAAWTEAFF

D: TRBD1
V: TRBV5-6
J: TRBJ1-1
size: NA
DNA: TGTGCCAGCAGCTGGACAGGGGCTGAAGCTTTCTTT
CDR3: CASSWTGAEAFF